These 18 T cell receptor beta chains were all obtained from the same sample, sequenced in a study of blood T cell repertoires in COVID-19 (dated by TCRdb to about 2020). Libraries were constructed by the immunoSEQ multiplex PCR assay. The table comes from immuneACCESS by way of TCRdb, which keeps in-frame sequences with V and J called. Part of the clones is missing from these tables; in studies checked, under half for an unresolved V gene and the rest for unknown reasons. The sample yields 300,000 to 350,000 clones; about 86% were counted once. About 3% of the sample lies in the top ten. Sequenced material: peripheral blood. The receptors stem from a man aged 25-45 years with active or convalescent COVID-19.

The chain joins TRBV27 to TRBJ2-3; 8 bases align to TRBD2. The CDR3 covers 13 residues. Trimming at V came to 7 bases and at J to 2 bases, leaving 2 bases not matched to a gene. Per germline, CDR1 MNHEY and CDR2 SMNVEV (reference sequence). The CDR3 spells CASKLADTDTQYF. The CDR3 DNA reads TGTGCCAGCAAACTAGCGGACACAGATACGCAGTATTTT.

The rearrangement joins TRBV14 to TRBJ2-2; D is perhaps TRBD2 (5 bases). Germline CDR1 SGHDN, CDR2 FVKESK. With 4 bases removed from V and 5 bases from J, the gap between germline ends came to 11 bases. There are 14 residues in the CDR3. The CDR3 nucleotides read TGTGCCAGCAGCCCACTAGGCAGTACCGGGGAGCTGTTTTTT. It specifies CASSPLGSTGELFF.

The chain has TRBV7-9 and TRBJ2-1; perhaps TRBD2 as D (6 bases). CDR1 is SEHNR and CDR2 is FQNEAQ in the germline V gene (reference sequence). The CDR3 spans 14 residues. Between the trimmed V and J ends, which lost 6 bases and 8 bases, there was a span of 17 bases. CDR3 in DNA: TGTGCCAGCAGATTACTTCGGGGGAGTGATGAGCAGTTCTTC. Translation gives CASRLLRGSDEQFF.

This clone appeared a few times. V and J are TRBV12-3 or TRBV12-4 and TRBJ1-5, with a possible D match to TRBD1 (6 bases). The CDR3 totals 13 residues. Deletions cut 9 bases from V and 4 bases from J, with 13 bases between. The CDR3: CASVTGINQPQHF. CDR3 DNA: TGTGCCAGTGTAACAGGGATAAATCAGCCCCAGCATTTT.

The CDR3: CSVERVTDGYGYTF. DNA for the CDR3: TGCAGCGTTGAAAGGGTGACAGACGGCTATGGCTACACCTTC. The genes are TRBV29-1 and TRBJ1-2; weak D call: TRBD1 (5 bases). The V gene lost 2 bases and the J gene lost 4 bases, with 14 bases spanning the gap. The CDR3 has 14 residues. Germline-derived CDR1 and CDR2 are SQVTM and ANQGSEA.

The chain links TRBV18 to TRBJ1-1; D might be TRBD1 (6 bases). The CDR3 is made up of 14 amino acids. With 4 bases removed from V and 0 bases from J, the gap between germline ends came to 9 bases. Germline V gene sequence: CDR1 KGHSH, CDR2 LQKENI. The CDR3 bases are TGTGCCAGCTCACAGGGGGGGATGAACACTGAAGCTTTCTTT. Translation: CASSQGGMNTEAFF.

The chain links TRBV4-1 to TRBJ2-4, with 7 bases lining up with TRBD1. The CDR3 length is 16 residues. Per the germline V gene, CDR1 is MGHRA and CDR2 is YSYEKL. Trimming took 1 base from V and 6 from J; bases not matched to a gene: 9. CDR3 protein: CASSQGWQGERNIQYF. The CDR3, as DNA: TGCGCCAGCAGCCAAGGGTGGCAGGGGGAGAGAAACATTCAGTACTTC.

The chain is built from TRBV18 and TRBJ1-6, with D maybe TRBD1 (6 bases). Germline V CDR1 and CDR2: KGHSH, LQKENI. CDR3 length: 14 residues. Deletions cut 3 bases from V and 10 bases from J, with 13 bases between. CDR3 protein: CASSPLDSNSPLHF. The CDR3 bases are TGTGCCAGCTCACCCCTGGACAGCAACTCACCCCTCCACTTT.

The rearrangement joins TRBV7-8 to TRBJ2-7; 9 nucleotides match TRBD2. Germline V lookup: CDR1 SGHVS, CDR2 FQNEAQ. Unmatched junction bases numbered 15, after V lost 5 bases and J lost 7 bases. The CDR3 runs to 16 residues. In DNA form, the CDR3 reads TGTGCCAGCAGCCCTGAGCGGCTAGCGGGAAAGGAAGAGCAGTACTTC. Translation: CASSPERLAGKEEQYF.

The chain links TRBV2 to TRBJ2-7; D is ambiguous. Germline V gives CDR1 SNHLY, CDR2 FYNNEI. This CDR3 region has 18 residues. V was trimmed by 5 bases and J by 3 bases, leaving 26 bases between them. In DNA form, the CDR3 reads TGTGCCAGCAGTCCCCCGACTCCTAAAGTACTTATCCTCTACGAGCAGTACTTC. This sequence encodes CASSPPTPKVLILYEQYF.

The chain has TRBV6-5 and TRBJ1-2; a possible D gene is TRBD1 (5 bases). Looked up from germline, CDR1 is MNHEY and CDR2 is SVGAGI. The CDR3 covers 14 residues. Trimming removed 0 bases at V and 5 bases at J, with 10 bases between. The CDR3 protein is CASSYSGGGYGYTF. CDR3 nucleotides: TGTGCCAGCAGTTACTCCGGGGGTGGGTATGGCTACACCTTC.

On this clone: At one end the junction does not follow the germline gene, possibly because of a read error. DNA for the CDR3: TGCGGCGTGGGGGGGATGTATAGCAATCAGCCCCAGCATTTT. It is translated as CGVGGMYSNQPQHF. The rearrangement uses TRBV7-9 and TRBJ1-5, with a weak D call TRBD1 (5 bases). Germline V gives CDR1 SEHNR, CDR2 FQNEAQ (reference sequence). There are 14 residues in the CDR3.

The chain uses TRBV9 and TRBJ2-2; TRBD1 might be the D (5 bases). This CDR3 comprises 16 residues. The germline gives CDR1 SGDLS, CDR2 YYNGEE. V gave up 5 bases and J gave up 1 base, with 15 bases separating them. CDR3: CASSGRGLLNTGELFF. The CDR3 DNA reads TGTGCCAGCAGTGGAAGGGGTCTCCTGAACACCGGGGAGCTGTTTTTT.

The gene calls are TRBV28 and TRBJ2-1, with TRBD2 matching 11 bases. The CDR3 consists of 14 residues. In germline, CDR1 is MDHEN, CDR2 SYDVKM. Trimming at V came to 3 bases and at J to 10 bases, leaving 5 bases not matched to a gene. This chain's CDR3 is CASSFGTSGAEQFF. CDR3 nucleotides: TGTGCCAGCAGTTTTGGGACTAGCGGAGCAGAGCAGTTCTTC.

The chain links TRBV6-5 to TRBJ1-2; 8 bases agree with TRBD1. The CDR3 extends over 14 amino acids. Trimming cost V 6 bases and J 2 bases; bases outside gene matches: 5. Germline V gives CDR1 MNHEY, CDR2 SVGAGI. This CDR3 is CASRRQGTNYGYTF. The CDR3 DNA sequence: TGTGCCAGCAGGCGACAGGGGACAAACTATGGCTACACCTTC.

For this clone: Other DNA variants within this sample encode the same CDR3. The V gene is TRBV7-2, the J gene TRBJ2-7; TRBD2 is a possible D gene (7 bases). The CDR3 consists of 14 residues. Deletions cut 0 bases from V and 4 bases from J, with 10 bases between. Germline CDR1 is SGHTA and CDR2 is FQGNSA. The CDR3 DNA sequence: TGTGCCAGCAGCTTAGCGGGGGGGGCTTACGAGCAGTACTTC. Translated: CASSLAGGAYEQYF. The entire variable domain, with the rest obtained from reference TRBV7-2 and TRBJ2-7, is as follows: GAGVSQSPSNKVTEKGKDVELRCDPISGHTALYWYRQSLGQGLEFLIYFQGNSAPDKSGLPSDRFSAERTGGSVSTLTIQRTQQEDSAVYLCASSLAGGAYEQYFGPGTRLTVT.

The gene calls are TRBV15 and TRBJ1-5; D is undetermined. The CDR3 runs to 12 residues. From germline, CDR1 is LNHNV and CDR2 YYDKDF (reference sequence). V was trimmed by 4 bases and J by 5 bases, leaving 6 bases between them. CDR3 coding DNA: TGTGCCACCAGCATGGGCTATCAGCCCCAGCATTTT. This encodes CATSMGYQPQHF.

The chain couples TRBV6-2 or TRBV6-3 to TRBJ1-1; D possibly corresponds to TRBD1 (5 bases). The V gene's germline CDR1 is MNHEY and CDR2 SVGEGT. V was shortened by 5 bases and J by 1 base, with 8 bases between the two germline ends. This CDR3 is 13 amino acids long. The CDR3 DNA follows: TGTGCCAGCAGTGACAGACGGAACACTGAAGCTTTCTTT. It is translated as CASSDRRNTEAFF.